One and the same sample provided the 24 T cell receptor beta chains below, sequenced in a study of human T cells and chemical hapten exposure. Time point described: patch test 3, about 24 weeks after DPC sensitization. Treatment: therapeutic diphenylcyclopropenone sensitization with weekly scalp DPC. TCRdb used MiXCR to reprocess the RACE reads, holding one entry per CDR3 protein. The data contain about 190,000 distinct CDR3 sequences, 20% to 25% of them seen just once; the ten biggest clones take up 2% to 3%. The specimen was whole blood, collected in connection with sensitization to the hapten diphenylcyclopropenone (DPC). These receptors originate from a woman aged 35 to 49 with alopecia areata. Some clones in this sample may be carry-over from other donors' samples.

The chain is built from TRBV18 and TRBJ2-2; D is uncertain. The CDR3 contains 14 residues. The germline V and J ends were trimmed by 1 base and 1 base, with 4 bases remaining between them. Germline V gene sequence: CDR1 KGHSH, CDR2 LQKENI. In DNA, the CDR3 is TGTGCCAGCTCACCACGCCAGAACACCGGGGAGCTGTTTTTT. Its protein product is CASSPRQNTGELFF.

V is TRBV20-1 and J is TRBJ1-6; no clear D. With 3 bases removed from V and 8 bases from J, the gap between germline ends came to 11 bases. Germline V gene sequence: CDR1 DFQATT, CDR2 SNEGSKA (reference sequence). CDR3 size: 13 residues. The CDR3 spells CSASGSGHSPLHF. The DNA for the CDR3 is TGCAGTGCTAGTGGTAGCGGGCATTCACCCCTCCACTTT.

This clonotype was detected only a few times. The chain joins TRBV4-3 to TRBJ2-7, with D unclear. This CDR3 region has 15 residues. V was pared by 0 bases and J by 0 bases, with 9 bases between. Germline lookup yields CDR1 LGHNA and CDR2 YSLEER. This CDR3 reads CASSQDRVVSYEQYF. For the CDR3, the DNA is TGCGCCAGCAGCCAAGATCGGGTAGTCTCCTACGAGCAGTACTTC.

The chain joins TRBV27 to TRBJ2-1, with TRBD2 matching over 7 bases. V lost 1 base and J lost 3; bases outside the gene matches: 6. The CDR3 runs 16 residues. Germline-derived CDR1 and CDR2 are MNHEY and SMNVEV (reference sequence). The DNA for the CDR3 is TGTGCCAGCAGTTTATATGGACTAGTGGACTACAATGAGCAGTTCTTC. Protein sequence: CASSLYGLVDYNEQFF.

V is TRBV12-3 or TRBV12-4 and J is TRBJ1-2, with 11 bases aligning to TRBD1. This CDR3 is built from 14 residues. With 3 bases clipped from V and 4 bases from J, the junction kept 1 base outside the gene matches. DNA for the CDR3: TGTGCCAGCAGTTTTGGGACAGGGGGCTATGGCTACACCTTC. The encoded protein is CASSFGTGGYGYTF.

The rearrangement joins TRBV27 to TRBJ1-1, with unresolved D. V was clipped by 2 bases and J by 5 bases, with 9 bases between them. CDR1 is MNHEY and CDR2 is SMNVEV in the germline V gene (reference sequence). The CDR3 spans 13 residues. CDR3: CASSLTSGTEAFF. In DNA form, the CDR3 reads TGTGCCAGCAGTTTAACTTCGGGAACTGAAGCTTTCTTT.

This clonotype was detected only once. V gene TRBV7-9 combines with J gene TRBJ2-1; 15 bases line up with TRBD2. This CDR3 spans 15 amino acids. Germline V gives CDR1 SEHNR, CDR2 FQNEAQ (reference sequence). Losses at the gene ends were 5 bases for V and 8 bases for J; bases not matched to a gene: 4. The CDR3, as DNA: TGTGCCAGCAGCGGAGGACTAGCGGGAGGGTATGAGCAGTTCTTC. Its translation is CASSGGLAGGYEQFF.

The sample holds a few counts of this clonotype. The chain is built from TRBV7-8 and TRBJ2-7; no definite D call. Germline values: CDR1 SGHVS, CDR2 FQNEAQ. Trimming cost V 1 base and J 4 bases, with 14 bases left between them. This CDR3 spans 15 amino acids. The CDR3 DNA follows: TGTGCCAGCAGCTTAGGAGAGGTCTCACTATACGAGCAGTACTTC. Encoded protein: CASSLGEVSLYEQYF.

This clonotype came up a few times. This sequence joins TRBV11-2 and TRBJ2-1, with 13 bases aligning to TRBD2. Germline V gene lookup returns CDR1 SGHAT and CDR2 FQNNGV. V trimming: 2 bases; J trimming: 6 bases; junction bases outside the gene matches: 4. The CDR3 totals 16 residues. CDR3 in amino acids: CASSLSGLAGANEQFF. CDR3 DNA sequence: TGTGCCAGCAGCTTATCTGGACTAGCGGGGGCCAATGAGCAGTTCTTC. Full variable domain (outside the CDR3, taken from reference TRBV11-2 and TRBJ2-1): EAGVAQSPRYKIIEKRQSVAFWCNPISGHATLYWYQQILGQGPKLLIQFQNNGVVDDSQLPKDRFSAERLKGVDSTLKIQPAKLEDSAVYLCASSLSGLAGANEQFFGPGTRLTVL.

A few counts support this clonotype. This chain joins TRBV28 and TRBJ2-1; D remains ambiguous. The ends were cut back, 3 bases at V and 5 bases at J, with 14 bases in the middle. The CDR3 is 15 amino acids. The germline V gene encodes CDR1 MDHEN and CDR2 SYDVKM. CDR3 loop: CASSFLLTQNNEQFF. The CDR3 DNA follows: TGTGCCAGCAGTTTCCTCCTAACGCAGAACAATGAGCAGTTCTTC.

This clonotype turned up a few times. This rearrangement joins TRBV6-5 to TRBJ1-4; no clear D. Germline V gives CDR1 MNHEY, CDR2 SVGAGI. Trimming took off 6 bases at V and 8 bases at J, with 10 bases between the two ends. The CDR3 sequence is 12 residues long. The CDR3 DNA follows: TGTGCCAGCAGCCCCGGAAGGGAAAAACTGTTTTTT. Protein: CASSPGREKLFF.

The chain is built from TRBV28 and TRBJ2-5; TRBD2 matches at 8 bases. The germline V gene encodes CDR1 MDHEN and CDR2 SYDVKM. This CDR3 has 15 residues. V dropped 6 bases and J dropped 9; count of bases not matched to a gene: 15. CDR3 sequence (DNA): TGTGCCAGCAGAAACCGGGGGGGTCGAAGTGGGTCCCAGTACTTC. Its translation is CASRNRGGRSGSQYF.

This clonotype was seen many times. Written as DNA, the CDR3 is TGCAGTGCTAGTCCGATTCAAGAGACCCAGTACTTC. It is translated as CSASPIQETQYF. This chain links TRBV20-1 with TRBJ2-5; no reliable D call. CDR1 DFQATT and CDR2 SNEGSKA come from the germline V gene (reference sequence). Trimming left V 3 bases short and J 2 bases short, with 7 bases between. The CDR3 runs 12 residues.

At least ten counts were recorded for this clonotype. The chain joins TRBV7-2 to TRBJ2-3; D not resolved. Germline CDR1 is SGHTA and CDR2 is FQGNSA. The CDR3 runs to 11 residues. Trimming took 3 bases from V and 6 from J, leaving 4 bases between them. CDR3 bases: TGTGCCAGCAGCTTTCAGGATACGCAGTATTTT. Protein product: CASSFQDTQYF.

This clonotype was counted at least ten times. This chain links TRBV6-2 or TRBV6-3 with TRBJ2-2; D might be TRBD1 (6 bases). Germline CDR1 MNHEY, CDR2 SVGEGT. The CDR3 has 15 residues. Trimming cost V 2 bases and J 0 bases, with 7 bases left between them. The CDR3 DNA sequence: TGTGCCAGCAGTTACCACAGGGCGAACACCGGGGAGCTGTTTTTT. Encoded protein: CASSYHRANTGELFF.

The chain employs TRBV10-3 and TRBJ1-5; TRBD1 is a possible D gene (5 bases). The CDR3 contains 14 residues. Per germline, CDR1 ENHRY and CDR2 SYGVKD. V lost 10 bases, J lost 5 bases, and 18 bases lay in between. In nucleotides, the CDR3 is TGTGCCACCACGTGGGGTGGGGACGATCAGCCCCAGCATTTT. Encoded protein: CATTWGGDDQPQHF.

This clonotype was seen just once. The rearrangement links TRBV18 to TRBJ2-5; tentatively, D is TRBD2 (5 bases). Germline-derived CDR1 and CDR2 are KGHSH and LQKENI. The CDR3 is made up of 15 amino acids. V was trimmed by 3 bases and J by 4 bases, leaving 15 bases between them. The CDR3, as DNA: TGTGCCAGCTCACCTAGCATTGCGGGTGGAGAGACCCAGTACTTC. Translation gives CASSPSIAGGETQYF.

This clonotype was seen only a few times. The chain uses TRBV7-3 and TRBJ2-7; 8 bases are a match to TRBD2. The CDR3 is 14 amino acids. After removal of 5 bases from V and 5 bases from J, the junction contained 8 bases not matched to a gene. Germline-derived CDR1 and CDR2 are SGHTA and FQGTGA. The CDR3 loop is CASSTSGSSDEQYF. The DNA for the CDR3 is TGTGCCAGCAGCACCAGCGGGAGCAGCGACGAGCAGTACTTC.

Only a few counts were recorded for this clonotype. This chain connects TRBV15 to TRBJ2-1; 14 bases are a match to TRBD2. The trim removed 5 bases at V and 9 bases at J, leaving 6 bases unmatched. Germline V CDR1 and CDR2: LNHNV, YYDKDF (reference sequence). The CDR3 is 15 amino acids. Here the CDR3 DNA reads TGTGCCACCAGCGCCGGGGGACTAGCGGGAGTTGAGCAGTTCTTC. Its translation is CATSAGGLAGVEQFF.

This clonotype was seen only once. This sequence joins TRBV20-1 and TRBJ2-6; D remains unclear. V lost 3 bases, J lost 0 bases, and 15 bases lay in between. Germline V gene lookup returns CDR1 DFQATT and CDR2 SNEGSKA (reference sequence). There are 17 residues in the CDR3. CDR3 sequence reads: CSARRYRSGSGANVLTF. The CDR3 DNA is TGCAGTGCTAGGAGATATCGGTCGGGCTCTGGGGCCAACGTCCTGACTTTC.

This chain uses TRBV6-2 or TRBV6-3 with TRBJ2-1; D remains unclear. The V end lost 8 bases, the J end lost 7 bases, and 9 bases lay between the germline ends. Per the germline V gene, CDR1 is MNHEY and CDR2 is SVGEGT. CDR3 length: 11 residues. CDR3 amino acids: CASGPWNEQFF. DNA for the CDR3: TGTGCCAGCGGCCCCTGGAATGAGCAGTTCTTC.

This clonotype occurred once. The V call is TRBV29-1, the J call TRBJ1-1, with a tentative D call TRBD1 (5 bases). Trimming shortened V by 7 bases and J by 4 bases, and 16 bases separated the two germline ends. Germline V CDR1 and CDR2: SQVTM, ANQGSEA. The CDR3 has 13 amino acids. Written as DNA, the CDR3 is TGCAGCGCCGGGGGGAGTGGTCTCACTGAAGCTTTCTTT. Its protein product is CSAGGSGLTEAFF.

The chain uses TRBV5-1 and TRBJ2-5; possibly TRBD1 or TRBD2 for D (5 bases each). V shed 3 bases and J shed 2 bases, with 11 bases lying between them. This CDR3 is built from 14 residues. Germline V CDR1 and CDR2: SGHRS, YFSETQ. In DNA, the CDR3 is TGCGCCAGCAGCTCGGGACCACTACAAGAGACCCAGTACTTC. Amino acids: CASSSGPLQETQYF.

Concerning this clonotype itself: A much larger clone sits a single nucleotide away, making a read error possible. CDR3 sequence (DNA): TGTGCCAGCAGTTACCCAAAAGCGGCGATCTATGGCCACACCTTC. Translated: CASSYPKAAIYGHTF. J is TRBJ1-2 and V is TRBV6-2 or TRBV6-3; D not certain. This CDR3 region has 15 residues. Germline V gene lookup returns CDR1 MNHEY and CDR2 SVGEGT.